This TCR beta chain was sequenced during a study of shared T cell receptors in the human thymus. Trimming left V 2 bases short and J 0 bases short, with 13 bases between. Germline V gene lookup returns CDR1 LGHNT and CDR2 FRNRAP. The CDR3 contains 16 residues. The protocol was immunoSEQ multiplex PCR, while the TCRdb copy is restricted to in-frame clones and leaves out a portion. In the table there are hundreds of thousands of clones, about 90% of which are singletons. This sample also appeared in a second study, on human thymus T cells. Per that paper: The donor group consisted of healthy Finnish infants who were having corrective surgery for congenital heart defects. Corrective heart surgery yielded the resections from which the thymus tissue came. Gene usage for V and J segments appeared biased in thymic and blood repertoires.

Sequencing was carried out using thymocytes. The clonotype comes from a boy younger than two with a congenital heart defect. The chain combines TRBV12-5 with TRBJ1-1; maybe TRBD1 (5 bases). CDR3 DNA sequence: TGTGCTAGTGGTTTGCCGGGGGGGGAAATGAACACTGAAGCTTTCTTT. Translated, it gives CASGLPGGEMNTEAFF.